This T cell receptor (beta chain) emerged from a study of post-analysis software for immune sequencing data (dated by TCRdb to between 2014 and 2017). General notes on the study: Relapsing-remitting, secondary progressive and progressive-relapsing multiple sclerosis were recorded as disease courses, and subtype annotation was lacking for some patients. The multiple sclerosis patient repertoires were compared with ten to eleven previously published healthy control repertoires from donors aged roughly 6 to 27 years. A subset of samples was prepared in parallel using single-end sample barcoding, then pooled and co-amplified after Illumina adapter ligation.

The library was produced with PCR. Sequencing instrument: Illumina HiSeq 2500. To reduce PCR and sequencing biases, unique molecular identifiers were built into the TCR beta cDNA libraries. Some 500,000 cDNA molecules were obtained for every 1 to 10 million input T cells, so each molecule roughly corresponded to one T cell. The same protocol used for the earlier healthy control dataset was applied to prepare and sequence the patient libraries. Samples belonging to the same batch were prepared together, multiplexed and sequenced on a shared HiSeq lane. In the authors' own workflow: MIGEC was used to process the raw barcoded reads, and molecular identifier groups with only a single read were discarded before consensus assembly and CDR3 extraction. VDJtools was used for post-analysis of the clonotype tables, and diversity was normalized by down-sampling every dataset to the size of the smallest sample. To correct batch-related cross-sample contamination, repertoire overlap clustering matched CDR3 amino acid sequences but not nucleotide sequences. TCRdb's own reprocessing of the public reads used fastp at Q25 and MiXCR and kept productive beta chains. Here each entry gathers all rows of one CDR3 protein and keeps the most common genes and DNA. The V and J calls come from TCRdb's annotation, not from the publication. Within this sample are 750,000 to 950,000 distinct CDR3 sequences, with roughly 50% of them counted one time only. Approximately 4.3% of the sample lies in the top ten.

To demonstrate the VDJtools post-analysis software, TCR beta repertoires were profiled from the peripheral blood of over ten young patients with multiple sclerosis. The multiple sclerosis patients were children and adolescents between about 6 and 16 years of age. Sequences DFQATT (CDR1) and SNEGSKA (CDR2) are obtained from the germline V gene (reference sequence). The CDR3, cysteine through phenylalanine, is 12 amino acids long. Here the CDR3 DNA is all that survives: 36 bases in frame from base 1. V sheds 5 bases and J sheds 6 bases, leaving 13 bases between their ends. About this clonotype itself: The target of this receptor is not known. Base qualities were left out, and no much larger clone turns up one base away.

What the study reported, not specific to this receptor: Compared with controls, multiple sclerosis patients had significantly lower normalized Chao1 diversity, a finding suggesting substantial peripheral T-cell clonal expansion. When samples were clustered directly using the F measure, samples prepared in the same batch co-clustered strongly, which prompted a batch-effect correction. A handful of TRBV segments, including TRBV5-6, TRBV5-1 and TRBV20-1, were significantly more frequent in patients than controls. The control group was slightly older than the multiple sclerosis patient group.

The sequence was obtained from a girl aged 10 to 17 with multiple sclerosis. The sequencing sample was made of blood. The V and J genes are TRBV20-1 and TRBJ1-1; TRBD1 could be the D gene, as 6 bases match. The nucleotide sequence is given as TGCAGTGCTTCCCCCCGGGGGCCTGAAGCTTTCTTT. This yields the protein CSASPRGPEAFF.